These 16 T cell receptor beta chains originate from one sample sequenced in a study of metastatic and nonmetastatic thyroid tumors (dated by TCRdb to between 2020 and 2021). Library preparation employed PCR. These reads were obtained on an Illumina HiSeq 4000. Starting from the raw public reads, TCRdb applied fastp trimming at Q25, assembled clones with MiXCR and retained in-frame beta chains. The sample has approximately 34,000 clones on record, 18% of them singletons. Roughly 10% of the sample belongs to the ten largest clones. No treatment had been received by any patient before thyroid surgery. The sequencing input was blood. These receptors were taken from a female donor with papillary thyroid cancer or a benign thyroid nodule (not recorded which). Some clones in this sample may be carry-over from other donors' samples.

This clone is categorized as medium-sized. V usage is TRBV6-6 and J usage is TRBJ1-5; no firm D call. This CDR3 contains 13 residues. V lost 2 bases, J lost 0 bases, and 2 bases lay in between. CDR1 and CDR2 (germline): MNHNY, SVGAGI (reference sequence). The CDR3 DNA reads as TGTGCCAGCAGTTACGGTAGCAATCAGCCCCAGCATTTT. Protein: CASSYGSNQPQHF.

This sequence joins TRBV4-1 and TRBJ2-1; 10 nucleotides align to TRBD1. Germline CDR1 reads MGHRA; CDR2 reads YSYEKL. V was pared by 4 bases and J by 4 bases, with 7 bases of the junction left unmatched. The CDR3 contains 16 residues. The CDR3: CASSLGEGQGYNEQFF. The CDR3 DNA is TGCGCCAGCAGCCTGGGAGAGGGACAGGGGTACAATGAGCAGTTCTTC.

This clone was found many times. The gene calls are TRBV5-1 and TRBJ1-2; TRBD1 matches at 7 bases. The CDR3 consists of 14 residues. Germline trimming cut 3 bases from V and 3 bases from J; bases unmatched to any gene: 5. CDR1 SGHRS and CDR2 YFSETQ come from the germline V gene. The CDR3 reads CASSYSTGDYGYTF. The CDR3 DNA reads TGCGCCAGCAGCTACTCTACAGGGGACTATGGCTACACCTTC. The complete variable domain, with remaining parts taken from reference TRBV5-1 and TRBJ1-2, reads KAGVTQTPRYLIKTRGQQVTLSCSPISGHRSVSWYQQTPGQGLQFLFEYFSETQRNKGNFPGRFSGRQFSNSRSEMNVSTLELGDSALYLCASSYSTGDYGYTFGSGTRLTVV.

Many counts were recorded for this clone. The chain employs TRBV15 and TRBJ2-1; possibly TRBD2 for D (5 bases). There are 17 residues in the CDR3. Trimming took off 0 bases at V and 2 bases at J, with 14 bases between the two ends. The germline V gene encodes CDR1 LNHNV and CDR2 YYDKDF (reference sequence). The DNA for the CDR3 is TGTGCCACCAGCAGAGAGGCCCCAGAACTAGCCTACAATGAGCAGTTCTTC. Amino acid sequence: CATSREAPELAYNEQFF.

This clone was counted ten times or more. This chain links TRBV5-1 with TRBJ2-1; 11 nucleotides agree with TRBD1. V was pared by 2 bases and J by 7 bases, with 2 bases of the junction left unmatched. The length of the CDR3 is 14 residues. Germline V lookup: CDR1 SGHRS, CDR2 YFSETQ. In DNA, the CDR3 is TGCGCCAGCAGCTTAGGGACAGGGGGAAATGAGCAGTTCTTC. Its translation: CASSLGTGGNEQFF.

As regards this clone: Its ends do not fully match the called genes, so a read error is possible. J is TRBJ2-7 and V is TRBV28, with TRBD1 matching 7 bases. Germline CDR1 is MDHEN and CDR2 is SYDVKM. This CDR3 has 15 amino acids. Here the CDR3 reads CASSFPPTGVCEQHF. CDR3 sequence (DNA): TGTGCCAGCAGTTTCCCCCCAACAGGGGTGTGCGAGCAGCACTTC.

This clone is medium-sized. The rearrangement uses TRBV6-1 and TRBJ2-7; the D gene is possibly TRBD2 (5 bases). Germline V gene lookup returns CDR1 MNHNS and CDR2 SASEGT. This CDR3 is built from 13 residues. Between the trimmed V and J ends, which lost 5 bases and 5 bases, there was a span of 13 bases. The CDR3 sequence is CASSSTQEDEQYF. CDR3 sequence (DNA): TGTGCCAGCAGTTCGACCCAGGAGGACGAGCAGTACTTC.

This clone was counted ten times or more. The chain recombines TRBV12-3 or TRBV12-4 with TRBJ2-7, with 9 bases lining up with TRBD1. Losses at the gene ends were 6 bases for V and 6 bases for J; bases not matched to a gene: 9. The CDR3 runs to 14 residues. The CDR3 DNA follows: TGTGCCAGCAGCCAAATTGGACAGGGGATCGAGCAGTACTTC. The encoded protein is CASSQIGQGIEQYF.

By share of the sample, this clone is medium-sized (0.01 to 0.1%). The chain recombines TRBV12-3 or TRBV12-4 with TRBJ2-2; D may match TRBD1 or TRBD2 (5 bases each). V dropped 6 bases and J dropped 7 bases, with 12 bases sitting between them. The CDR3 sequence is 13 residues long. DNA of the CDR3: TGTGCCAGCAGGTACTGGGGGATCGGGGAGCTGTTTTTT. Protein product: CASRYWGIGELFF.

This clone occurred many times. The rearrangement joins TRBV3-1 to TRBJ2-3; TRBD1 might be the D (7 bases). CDR3 length: 15 amino acids. Looked up from germline, CDR1 is LGHDT and CDR2 is YNNKEL (reference sequence). Trimming stripped 1 base from V and 1 base from J, with 9 bases between. CDR3 nucleotide sequence: TGTGCCAGCAGCCAAGGCGGGACAGGCACAGATACGCAGTATTTT. Protein product: CASSQGGTGTDTQYF.

V and J are TRBV6-4 and TRBJ2-1; possible D gene TRBD1, 5 bases. The CDR3 is 15 residues long. V lost 7 bases and J lost 2, with 15 bases in between. CDR1 is MRHNA, CDR2 SNTAGT, per germline. As DNA, the CDR3 is TGTGCCAGCATTTACAGGCGTGCCCCCTACAATGAGCAGTTCTTC. The encoded protein is CASIYRRAPYNEQFF.

J is TRBJ2-7 and V is TRBV18; D not certain. The V end was cut by 2 bases, the J end by 5 bases, with 16 bases between. This CDR3 comprises 15 residues. Germline CDR1 KGHSH, CDR2 LQKENI. In nucleotides, the CDR3 is TGTGCCAGCTCACCAAAGGAGTGGGAAGGCCACGAGCAGTACTTC. Amino acid sequence: CASSPKEWEGHEQYF.

This clone was found many times. The chain carries TRBV7-2 and TRBJ1-6; 8 bases line up with TRBD1. The germline V gene has CDR1 SGHTA and CDR2 FQGNSA. V lost 5 bases, J lost 9 bases, and 6 bases stayed unmatched. CDR3 size: 14 residues. In DNA, the CDR3 is TGTGCCAGCAGCCTCACAGGGGGTGGTTCACCCCTCCACTTT. It is translated as CASSLTGGGSPLHF.

In nucleotides, the CDR3 is TGCGCCAGCAGCCCAGACAGGGCAGACACCGGGGAGCTGTTTTTT. Protein sequence: CASSPDRADTGELFF. This chain links TRBV4-1 with TRBJ2-2; 7 bases agree with TRBD1. The CDR3 sequence is 15 residues long. Germline CDR1 reads MGHRA; CDR2 reads YSYEKL. With 4 bases clipped from V and 3 bases from J, the junction kept 5 bases outside the gene matches.

This clone showed up many times. V gene TRBV11-2 combines with J gene TRBJ2-7; the match to TRBD2 covers 9 bases. The CDR3 covers 13 residues. V gave up 5 bases and J gave up 7 bases; unmatched junction bases: 6. Germline assignment: CDR1 SGHAT and CDR2 FQNNGV. CDR3 nucleotide sequence: TGTGCCAGCAGCCGCGGGGGGGAGCGAGAGCAGTACTTC. Translated, it gives CASSRGGEREQYF. Together with reference TRBV11-2 and TRBJ2-7, the CDR3 gives the full variable domain: EAGVAQSPRYKIIEKRQSVAFWCNPISGHATLYWYQQILGQGPKLLIQFQNNGVVDDSQLPKDRFSAERLKGVDSTLKIQPAKLEDSAVYLCASSRGGEREQYFGPGTRLTVT.

V is TRBV7-2 and J is TRBJ2-7; 11 nucleotides agree with TRBD2. The CDR3 is made up of 17 amino acids. V shed 2 bases, J shed 0 bases, and the junction held 6 bases outside the gene matches. The germline gives CDR1 SGHTA, CDR2 FQGNSA. In DNA, the CDR3 is TGTGCCAGCAGCTTAAGGCTAGCGGGGGGACCCTCCTACGAGCAGTACTTC. Translation gives CASSLRLAGGPSYEQYF. The full variable domain, with the rest looked up from reference TRBV7-2 and TRBJ2-7, is GAGVSQSPSNKVTEKGKDVELRCDPISGHTALYWYRQSLGQGLEFLIYFQGNSAPDKSGLPSDRFSAERTGGSVSTLTIQRTQQEDSAVYLCASSLRLAGGPSYEQYFGPGTRLTVT.